Below, 4 T cell receptor beta chains from the same sample are listed, as sequenced in a study of CD8 T cells in Susac syndrome. RNA amounts of about 0.45 to 1 ug underwent reverse transcription with random hexamers. TCRdb independently ran MiXCR on the immunoSEQ multiplex PCR reads; one entry per CDR3 protein. Found here are a few hundred thousand distinct CDR3 sequences, around 83% of them singletons; the top ten hold about 0.12%. The sequenced material came from CD8+ T cells from PBMCs. Source of these receptors: a human donor with multiple sclerosis.

This clonotype occurred once. The chain recombines TRBV11-3 with TRBJ2-7; the D call may be TRBD1 or TRBD2 (5 bases each). CDR1 is SGHNT, CDR2 YENEEA, per germline. CDR3 size: 14 residues. The germline V and J ends were trimmed by 3 bases and 4 bases, with 13 bases remaining between them. Here the CDR3 reads CASSLRERGYEQYF. The CDR3 DNA reads TGTGCCAGCAGCTTGAGAGAGAGGGGTTACGAGCAGTACTTC.

This clonotype appeared a few times. The chain is built from TRBV3-1 and TRBJ2-1; D gene uncertain. CDR1 and CDR2 from the germline V gene are LGHDT and YNNKEL (reference sequence). The germline V and J ends were trimmed by 6 bases and 0 bases, with 6 bases remaining between them. This CDR3 has 13 amino acids. DNA of the CDR3: TGTGCCAGCAGGGAAACCTCCTACAATGAGCAGTTCTTC. Translating gives CASRETSYNEQFF.

The CDR3 bases are TGTGCCAGCAGCTTACTAGATCGTCTGGAGACCCAGTACTTC. This codes for CASSLLDRLETQYF. This chain uses TRBV7-9 with TRBJ2-5; D unresolved. V lost 2 bases and J 5 bases, leaving 12 bases between the germline ends. CDR1 SEHNR and CDR2 FQNEAQ come from the germline V gene (reference sequence). The CDR3 is 14 residues long.

The rearrangement joins TRBV4-1 to TRBJ2-7, with TRBD1 matching over 9 bases. This CDR3 comprises 16 residues. Germline values: CDR1 MGHRA, CDR2 YSYEKL. With 1 base clipped from V and 5 bases from J, the junction kept 9 bases outside the gene matches. In DNA form, the CDR3 reads TGCGCCAGCAGCCAAGCGTTTACAGGGGGCAACCACGAGCAGTACTTC. Translation: CASSQAFTGGNHEQYF.